Listed below are T cell receptor beta chains from one sample, sequenced in a study of PD-L1 blockade in urothelial cancer. Assay: immunoSEQ multiplex PCR; the TCRdb copy retains only in-frame clones and omits some. Here the sample spans around 66,000 clones, around four fifths being singletons. The sample here was PBMCs, taken around atezolizumab (anti-PD-L1) treatment. The receptors here all came from a man aged 70-80 years with urothelial cancer. CDR3s leave out the opening cysteine and the closing phenylalanine or tryptophan. A D gene is named only where the DNA matches it firmly. Some rows mark clone size as missing; the rest say once, few, many or name a class of expanded clone.

cdr3_aa	v_call	d_call	clone_size
ASSIDRALWGVFHTEAF	TRBV19	-	-
ASSSDRNSYGYT	TRBV19	-	few
ASSLNSVDTQY	TRBV19	-	-
ATLPGQGSSYEQY	TRBV6-5	TRBD1	once
ASSQDRGAYEQY	TRBV4-1	TRBD2	-
SASDPGHYT	TRBV20-1	-	-
ASSFFLPSRTKLAGEQF	TRBV7-2	-	-
ASSPAELAKNIQY	TRBV19	-	-
ASSQDGLAGSNEQF	TRBV4-3	TRBD2	-
ASSLAIGTSGTREQF	TRBV7-9	TRBD2	-
ASSRPGAMNTGELF	TRBV28	-	once